This TCR beta chain derives from a study of T cells in Graves' hyperthyroidism and ophthalmopathy. The source material, RNA transcripts, was used to amplify TCR beta CDR3 regions. A set of HTBI primers served as the primers for a first-round RT-PCR of the TCR CDR3. TCRdb re-called the multiplex PCR reads through MiXCR, storing one row per CDR3 protein. The table includes more than 450,000 distinct CDR3 sequences, around 15% detected once. The J segment lost 5 bases and the V segment lost 6 bases, leaving 6 bases of the junction unmatched. Germline V CDR1 and CDR2: MNHNS, SASEGT. The CDR3 totals 15 residues. Cells are PBMCs isolated from approximately 9.2 ml of fresh blood.

This chain uses TRBV6-1 with TRBJ2-2; 10 bases are shared with TRBD1. Sequencing was performed on blood. This clonotype originated in a woman between 35 and 50 years old with Graves' hyperthyroidism. CDR3 protein: CASRVGTGDTGELFF. The CDR3 nucleotides are TGTGCCAGCAGAGTTGGGACAGGGGATACCGGGGAGCTGTTTTTT.